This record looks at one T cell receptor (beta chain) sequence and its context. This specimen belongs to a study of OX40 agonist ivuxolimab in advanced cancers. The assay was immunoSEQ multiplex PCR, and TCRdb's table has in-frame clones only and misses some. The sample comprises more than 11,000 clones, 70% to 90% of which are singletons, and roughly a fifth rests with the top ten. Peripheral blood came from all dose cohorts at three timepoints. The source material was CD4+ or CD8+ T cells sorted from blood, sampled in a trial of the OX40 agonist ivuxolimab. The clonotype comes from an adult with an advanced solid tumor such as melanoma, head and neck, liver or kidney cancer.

The CDR3 DNA reads as TGTGCCAGTCACGGGACTAGCGGGTACAATGAGCAGTTCTTC. Its protein is CASHGTSGYNEQFF. The J gene is TRBJ2-1, the V gene TRBV9, with 12 nucleotides matching TRBD2. Germline values: CDR1 SGDLS, CDR2 YYNGEE. The CDR3 runs 14 residues. V shed 8 bases, J shed 4 bases, and the junction held 4 bases outside the gene matches.